The 27 T cell receptor beta chains in this list originate from one sample, sequenced in a study of blood T cell repertoires in COVID-19. Clones were read by immunoSEQ multiplex PCR, and TCRdb kept only the in-frame ones, dropping some. The table shows around 150,000 clones, with 85% to 95% occurring only once. Input material: peripheral blood. The receptor set was obtained from a woman aged 55-69 years with COVID-19, enrolled during active disease.

This chain joins TRBV6-5 and TRBJ2-5, with TRBD1 matching over 9 bases. V was clipped by 2 bases and J by 7 bases; unmatched bases: 11. Germline CDR1 MNHEY, CDR2 SVGAGI. This CDR3 has 16 amino acids. The chain's CDR3 is CASSYHSDRGTVTQYF. CDR3 bases: TGTGCCAGCAGTTACCATTCGGACAGGGGAACTGTGACCCAGTACTTC.

The chain employs TRBV6-1 and TRBJ2-3; no clear D gene. The CDR3 contains 16 residues. The germline V and J ends were trimmed by 4 bases and 0 bases, with 14 bases remaining between them. CDR1 is MNHNS and CDR2 is SASEGT in the germline V gene. CDR3 in amino acids: CASSGLGNPSTDTQYF. CDR3 bases: TGTGCCAGCAGTGGGTTGGGCAACCCGAGCACAGATACGCAGTATTTT.

This sequence joins TRBV6-5 and TRBJ2-5; 7 bases map to TRBD1. V dropped 2 bases and J dropped 6; count of bases not matched to a gene: 3. This CDR3 is built from 13 residues. CDR1 is MNHEY and CDR2 is SVGAGI in the germline V gene. The CDR3 DNA sequence: TGTGCCAGCAGTTACAGACAGGGACAGACCCAGTACTTC. This gives the protein CASSYRQGQTQYF.

This chain connects TRBV3-1 (or the pseudogene TRBV3-2) to TRBJ1-2, with D unresolved. Trimming took 4 bases from V and 6 from J, leaving 18 bases between them. This CDR3 is 15 amino acids long. Per germline, CDR1 LGHDT and CDR2 YNNKEL (reference sequence). In DNA, the CDR3 is TGTGCCAGCAGCCCCCTCTCTGGGAGGTATGATGGCTACACCTTC. Translation gives CASSPLSGRYDGYTF.

V usage is TRBV6-5 and J usage is TRBJ2-2, with D perhaps TRBD2 (6 bases). The CDR3 runs to 15 residues. From germline, CDR1 is MNHEY and CDR2 SVGAGI. Trimming left V 8 bases short and J 6 bases short, with 19 bases between. CDR3 loop: CASRRRLARSGELFF. In DNA, the CDR3 is TGTGCCAGCCGGAGACGGCTAGCGAGGTCCGGGGAGCTGTTTTTT.

The chain recombines TRBV5-1 with TRBJ1-2, with D perhaps TRBD1 (5 bases). The CDR3 runs 17 residues. Per the germline V gene, CDR1 is SGHRS and CDR2 is YFSETQ. Trimming removed 1 base at V and 7 bases at J, with 23 bases between. The CDR3 coding sequence is TGCGCCAGCAGCTTGCGGGGGTTAGGGGAATGGTTCTCTGGCTACACCTTC. It yields the protein CASSLRGLGEWFSGYTF.

The chain links TRBV5-8 to TRBJ2-2, with D unclear. Germline CDR1 reads SGHTS; CDR2 reads YDEGEE. This CDR3 has 18 amino acids. Trimming shortened V by 0 bases and J by 1 base, and 16 bases separated the two germline ends. The CDR3 is CASSLALGFGVNTGELFF. CDR3 nucleotide sequence: TGTGCCAGCAGCTTGGCCCTCGGTTTTGGAGTGAACACCGGGGAGCTGTTTTTT.

This clone was recorded only once. The chain uses TRBV5-1 and TRBJ2-7; the match to TRBD1 covers 8 bases. CDR3 size: 14 residues. Losses at the gene ends were 4 bases for V and 2 bases for J; bases not matched to a gene: 5. CDR1 and CDR2 (germline): SGHRS, YFSETQ. The CDR3 bases are TGCGCCAGCAGCCAACAGGGGGACACCTACGAGCAGTACTTC. This codes for CASSQQGDTYEQYF.

This clone was seen only a few times. The V and J genes are TRBV25-1 and TRBJ1-2, with TRBD1 identical over 12 bases. This CDR3 is built from 15 residues. Trimming at V came to 4 bases and at J to 4 bases, leaving 4 bases not matched to a gene. The germline gives CDR1 MGHDK, CDR2 SYGVNS. This CDR3 reads CASSAGTGGGYGYTF. Here the CDR3 DNA reads TGTGCCAGCAGTGCCGGGACAGGGGGCGGCTATGGCTACACCTTC.

The chain couples TRBV2 to TRBJ1-2; 7 nucleotides match TRBD1. The CDR3 consists of 14 residues. Per germline, CDR1 SNHLY and CDR2 FYNNEI. J lost 1 base, V lost 6 bases, and 5 bases had no gene match. The CDR3 DNA follows: TGTGCCAGCAGCGGGACAGCGGATAACTATGGCTACACCTTC. This encodes CASSGTADNYGYTF.

The V gene is TRBV15, the J gene TRBJ1-2; no firm D call. CDR3 length equals 12 residues. Germline V gives CDR1 LNHNV, CDR2 YYDKDF (reference sequence). Trimming removed 1 base at V and 8 bases at J, with 8 bases between. For the CDR3, the DNA is TGTGCCACCAGCAGAGCCGGTTTCGGCTACACCTTC. Its translation: CATSRAGFGYTF.

This sequence joins TRBV7-2 and TRBJ1-1; D is uncertain. The CDR3 totals 14 residues. Between the trimmed V and J ends, which lost 0 bases and 6 bases, there was a span of 11 bases. From germline, CDR1 is SGHTA and CDR2 FQGNSA. The CDR3 region is CASSLALQSAEAFF. CDR3 nucleotides: TGTGCCAGCAGCTTAGCGCTTCAGTCTGCTGAAGCTTTCTTT.

The chain links TRBV5-8 to TRBJ1-2; TRBD1 agrees at 10 bases. The V gene's germline CDR1 is SGHTS and CDR2 YDEGEE. The V and J ends lost 4 bases and 4 bases, in that order; junction bases with no gene match: 10. This CDR3 is built from 16 residues. The CDR3 protein is CASSRPGQGLSYGYTF. The CDR3 DNA is TGTGCCAGCAGCCGACCGGGACAGGGGTTGAGCTATGGCTACACCTTC. Based on the CDR3 plus reference TRBV5-8 and TRBJ1-2, the full variable domain is EAGVTQSPTHLIKTRGQQATLRCSPISGHTSVYWYQQALGLGLQFLLWYDEGEERNRGNFPPRFSGRQFPNYSSELNVNALELEDSALYLCASSRPGQGLSYGYTFGSGTRLTVV.

The J gene is TRBJ2-5, the V gene TRBV5-1; D remains unclear. Germline CDR1 reads SGHRS; CDR2 reads YFSETQ. V lost 7 bases and J lost 5, with 18 bases in between. CDR3 length: 14 residues. CDR3 bases: TGCGCCAGCTCGACCCGAATCCCCGGGGAGACCCAGTACTTC. It encodes CASSTRIPGETQYF.

V usage is TRBV9 and J usage is TRBJ2-1; 10 positions agree with TRBD2. Germline assignment: CDR1 SGDLS and CDR2 YYNGEE. Losses at the gene ends were 3 bases for V and 7 bases for J; bases not matched to a gene: 7. This CDR3 spans 15 amino acids. The CDR3 spells CASSASGGARNEQFF. For the CDR3, the DNA is TGTGCCAGCAGCGCAAGCGGGGGGGCTAGGAATGAGCAGTTCTTC.

V usage is TRBV28 and J usage is TRBJ1-5; 9 nucleotides line up with TRBD1. The J segment lost 6 bases and the V segment lost 5 bases, leaving 5 bases of the junction unmatched. Germline V gives CDR1 MDHEN, CDR2 SYDVKM. The length of the CDR3 is 14 residues. The CDR3 DNA is TGTGCCAGCAGTACCGGGACAGGGATTCAGCCCCAGCATTTT. As protein: CASSTGTGIQPQHF. Together with reference TRBV28 and TRBJ1-5, the CDR3 gives the full variable domain: DVKVTQSSRYLVKRTGEKVFLECVQDMDHENMFWYRQDPGLGLRLIYFSYDVKMKEKGDIPEGYSVSREKKERFSLILESASTNQTSMYLCASSTGTGIQPQHFGDGTRLSIL.

This chain joins TRBV19 and TRBJ2-7; 11 nucleotides align to TRBD1. Per the germline V gene, CDR1 is LNHDA and CDR2 is SQIVND (reference sequence). Trimming at V came to 7 bases and at J to 2 bases, leaving 4 bases not matched to a gene. The CDR3 covers 14 residues. The CDR3 DNA reads TGTGCCAGTATGGACAGGGGGCATCCCTACGAGCAGTACTTC. It is translated as CASMDRGHPYEQYF.

The chain is built from TRBV7-8 and TRBJ2-3, with D unclear. This CDR3 is built from 15 residues. V lost 0 bases and J lost 4, with 11 bases in between. Looked up from germline, CDR1 is SGHVS and CDR2 is FQNEAQ. The CDR3 nucleotides are TGTGCCAGCAGCTTAGCGCGACGAGGCGCAGATACGCAGTATTTT. It is translated as CASSLARRGADTQYF.

The rearrangement links TRBV19 to TRBJ1-4; TRBD1 agrees at 8 bases. Per the germline V gene, CDR1 is LNHDA and CDR2 is SQIVND (reference sequence). J gave up 8 bases and V 5 bases, and 13 bases lay outside the gene matches. There are 16 residues in the CDR3. CDR3 in DNA: TGTGCCAGTAGTCGAGCTTGGACAGGGACCAAAGAAAAACTGTTTTTT. Protein sequence: CASSRAWTGTKEKLFF.

This chain connects TRBV10-2 to TRBJ1-3; D call uncertain. Germline V gives CDR1 WSHSY, CDR2 SAAADI. The CDR3 is made up of 16 amino acids. V lost 7 bases, J lost 0 bases, and 16 bases lay in between. CDR3 amino acids: CASTEGGYASGNTIYF. The CDR3 nucleotides are TGCGCCAGCACCGAAGGAGGGTATGCCTCTGGAAACACCATATATTTT.

This clone was seen just once. This sequence joins TRBV10-3 and TRBJ1-3; tentatively, D is TRBD1 (5 bases). Germline-derived CDR1 and CDR2 are ENHRY and SYGVKD. V gave up 0 bases and J gave up 1 base, with 13 bases separating them. This CDR3 comprises 17 residues. The CDR3, as DNA: TGTGCCATCAGTGAGTCTCCCCAAGGGGTATCTGGAAACACCATATATTTT. Protein sequence: CAISESPQGVSGNTIYF.

J is TRBJ1-6 and V is TRBV6-5; D perhaps matches TRBD1 (5 bases). The ends were cut back, 0 bases at V and 9 bases at J, with 12 bases in the middle. CDR1 and CDR2 (germline): MNHEY, SVGAGI. CDR3 size: 15 residues. This chain's CDR3 is CASSYSDTGGSPLHF. CDR3 nucleotide sequence: TGTGCCAGCAGTTACTCGGACACCGGGGGTTCACCCCTCCACTTT.

This sequence joins TRBV18 and TRBJ1-6; the D is unclear. The CDR3 totals 14 residues. In germline, CDR1 is KGHSH, CDR2 LQKENI. Trimming shortened V by 3 bases and J by 7 bases, and 10 bases separated the two germline ends. CDR3 amino acids: CASSPERQNSPLHF. CDR3 DNA: TGTGCCAGCTCACCGGAGCGGCAAAATTCACCCCTCCACTTT.

The chain recombines TRBV2 with TRBJ1-1; 9 nucleotides line up with TRBD1. Trimming cost V 5 bases and J 4 bases; bases outside gene matches: 5. Germline V gene lookup returns CDR1 SNHLY and CDR2 FYNNEI. The CDR3 runs to 14 residues. CDR3 nucleotide sequence: TGTGCCAGCAGTTTAACAGGGGGCGGCACTGAAGCTTTCTTT. This encodes CASSLTGGGTEAFF.

The count of this clone is one. Other DNA sequences of this sample code for an identical CDR3. The CDR3 DNA follows: TGTGCCAGCAGTTACTCGGGGGGAGGCACTGAAGCTTTCTTT. Encoded protein: CASSYSGGGTEAFF. V usage is TRBV6-5 and J usage is TRBJ1-1, with D possibly matching TRBD1 (5 bases). The CDR3 has 14 amino acids. V was cut by 0 bases and J by 4 bases, with 9 bases left in between. Germline V lookup: CDR1 MNHEY, CDR2 SVGAGI.

This clone has only one observation. This chain uses TRBV5-4 with TRBJ1-1, with 8 bases aligning to TRBD1. Germline CDR1 SGHNT, CDR2 YYREEE (reference sequence). CDR3 length: 15 residues. Trimming took 3 bases from V and 5 from J; bases not matched to a gene: 9. This CDR3 reads CASSWSSDRVTEAFF. As DNA, the CDR3 is TGTGCCAGCAGCTGGTCCTCGGACAGGGTGACTGAAGCTTTCTTT.

The chain uses TRBV28 and TRBJ2-2; possibly TRBD1 for D (6 bases). This CDR3 region has 15 residues. Germline-derived CDR1 and CDR2 are MDHEN and SYDVKM. Between the trimmed V and J ends, which lost 11 bases and 0 bases, there was a span of 16 bases. In DNA, the CDR3 is TGTGCCGTGGGGGCGGCCCCCGCGAACACCGGGGAGCTGTTTTTT. Protein: CAVGAAPANTGELFF.